This is a list of T cell receptor beta chains from one sample in a study of post-analysis software for immune sequencing data. TCRdb analysed the PCR reads with MiXCR anew, one entry per CDR3 protein. Of hundreds of thousands of distinct CDR3 sequences in the sample, roughly 29% were seen once. Sequences were obtained from blood. The receptors come from a girl aged 10 to 17 with multiple sclerosis. Both conserved end residues are part of each CDR3. A D gene is named only where the DNA matches it firmly. Expanded clones are given a class, and other clones once, few, many or no size at all.

clone size: -
D gene: TRBD2
J gene: TRBJ2-5
V gene: TRBV5-1
CDR3 DNA: TGCGCCAGCAGCTTGCCTAGCGGCAACCAAGAGACCCAGTACTTC
CDR3 protein: CASSLPSGNQETQYF

clone size: -
D gene: TRBD1
J gene: TRBJ2-7
V gene: TRBV25-1
CDR3 DNA: TGTGCCAGCAGTCCTGAACAGGGGTACGAGCAGTACTTC
CDR3 protein: CASSPEQGYEQYF

clone size: -
D gene: TRBD2
J gene: TRBJ2-3
V gene: TRBV7-8
CDR3 DNA: TGTGCCAGCACCCCTTTAGCGGGGCGGTCAGATACGCAGTATTTT
CDR3 protein: CASTPLAGRSDTQYF

clone size: -
D gene: TRBD1
J gene: TRBJ1-4
V gene: TRBV15
CDR3 DNA: TGTGCCACCAGCAGAAACAGGGGGCAGGTCGCAACTAATGAAAAACTGTTTTTT
CDR3 protein: CATSRNRGQVATNEKLFF

clone size: -
D gene: -
J gene: TRBJ1-1
V gene: TRBV10-3
CDR3 DNA: TGTGCCATCAGTGGCAACCCGGGTTCGTATGCTTTCTTT
CDR3 protein: CAISGNPGSYAFF

clone size: -
D gene: TRBD2
J gene: TRBJ2-7
V gene: TRBV20-1
CDR3 DNA: TGCAGTGCTAGAGCGGGACTAGCGTACGAGCAGTACTTC
CDR3 protein: CSARAGLAYEQYF

clone size: -
D gene: TRBD2
J gene: TRBJ2-1
V gene: TRBV9
CDR3 DNA: TGTGCCAGCAGCTCCCCAGGGCCGGGACTAGCGGGAGTTGAGCAGTTCTTC
CDR3 protein: CASSSPGPGLAGVEQFF

clone size: -
D gene: -
J gene: TRBJ2-1
V gene: TRBV7-2
CDR3 DNA: TGTGCCAGCAGCTTGCCGGGACTCCAGTACAATGAGCAGTTCTTC
CDR3 protein: CASSLPGLQYNEQFF

clone size: few
D gene: TRBD1
J gene: TRBJ2-7
V gene: TRBV5-1
CDR3 DNA: TGCGCCAGCAGCGTGGGACAGGGGGGCGGCTACGAGCAGTACTTC
CDR3 protein: CASSVGQGGGYEQYF

clone size: -
D gene: -
J gene: TRBJ2-7
V gene: TRBV7-2
CDR3 DNA: TGTGCCAGCAGCCGGATTTTAATTTACGAGCAGTACTTC
CDR3 protein: CASSRILIYEQYF

clone size: few
D gene: -
J gene: TRBJ1-2
V gene: TRBV6-6
CDR3 DNA: TGTGCCAGCAGTTACGTGGGACGTAATGGCTACACCTTC
CDR3 protein: CASSYVGRNGYTF

clone size: many
D gene: -
J gene: TRBJ2-1
V gene: TRBV4-1
CDR3 DNA: TGCGCCACCGGTCCAAGTCCCTACAATGAGCAGTTCTTC
CDR3 protein: CATGPSPYNEQFF

clone size: -
D gene: -
J gene: TRBJ2-1
V gene: TRBV4-1
CDR3 DNA: TGCGCCAGCAGCCCCAGGGACCACGCCCGGGATGAGCAGTTCTTC
CDR3 protein: CASSPRDHARDEQFF

clone size: few
D gene: -
J gene: TRBJ2-2
V gene: TRBV7-2
CDR3 DNA: TGTGCCAGCAGCTTTGGACAGCTACGCACCGGGGAGCTGTTTTTT
CDR3 protein: CASSFGQLRTGELFF

clone size: -
D gene: TRBD2
J gene: TRBJ2-4
V gene: TRBV5-1
CDR3 DNA: TGCGCCAGCAGCACTAGCGGGGGGGCCTACAATGAGCAGTACTTC
CDR3 protein: CASSTSGGAYNEQYF

clone size: -
D gene: TRBD2
J gene: TRBJ2-1
V gene: TRBV5-1
CDR3 DNA: TGCGCCAGCAGCTCGAGAGTGTCTAGCGGGGGGTACAATGAGCAGTTCTTC
CDR3 protein: CASSSRVSSGGYNEQFF

clone size: few
D gene: TRBD1
J gene: TRBJ1-5
V gene: TRBV10-3
CDR3 DNA: TGTGCCATCAGTGAGAGAGGCAGGGGGCGCTGGGACAATCAGCCCCAGCATTTT
CDR3 protein: CAISERGRGRWDNQPQHF

clone size: few
D gene: -
J gene: TRBJ1-1
V gene: TRBV5-1
CDR3 DNA: TGCGCCAGCAGCTTACAGGGTAGAGCTGAAGCTTTCTTT
CDR3 protein: CASSLQGRAEAFF

clone size: -
D gene: TRBD2
J gene: TRBJ2-7
V gene: TRBV28
CDR3 DNA: TGTGCCAGCAGTCCGGACCGGGGGGGCAACTACGAGCAGTACTTC
CDR3 protein: CASSPDRGGNYEQYF

clone size: -
D gene: -
J gene: TRBJ1-2
V gene: TRBV16
CDR3 DNA: TGTGCCAGCAGCCAATCGGTGTTGGCAGGGCTGAACTATGGCTACACCTTC
CDR3 protein: CASSQSVLAGLNYGYTF

clone size: few
D gene: TRBD2
J gene: TRBJ2-1
V gene: TRBV28
CDR3 DNA: TGTGCCAGCAGTGAAACTAGCGGGAGAGACAATGAGCAGTTCTTC
CDR3 protein: CASSETSGRDNEQFF

clone size: -
D gene: TRBD1
J gene: TRBJ2-1
V gene: TRBV10-3
CDR3 DNA: TGTGCCATCAGTGGTACCGGGACAGGGATAAATGAGCAGTTCTTC
CDR3 protein: CAISGTGTGINEQFF

clone size: -
D gene: TRBD2
J gene: TRBJ2-2
V gene: TRBV12-3/TRBV12-4
CDR3 DNA: TGTGCCAGCAGTTCCGGGACCACGGCGGGGGAGCGGTTTTTT
CDR3 protein: CASSSGTTAGERFF

clone size: -
D gene: -
J gene: TRBJ2-5
V gene: TRBV4-1
CDR3 DNA: TGCGCCAGCAGCCAGCCCCCACCATTCTCCGAGACCCAGTACTTC
CDR3 protein: CASSQPPPFSETQYF

clone size: -
D gene: -
J gene: TRBJ2-1
V gene: TRBV29-1
CDR3 DNA: TGCAGCGTTGGCAGCCAGCCCGTTTACAATGAGCAGTTCTTC
CDR3 protein: CSVGSQPVYNEQFF

clone size: many
D gene: -
J gene: TRBJ2-1
V gene: TRBV24-1
CDR3 DNA: TGTGCCACCAGTGCTAAACATGAGCAGTTCTTC
CDR3 protein: CATSAKHEQFF

clone size: -
D gene: -
J gene: TRBJ2-1
V gene: TRBV11-3
CDR3 DNA: TGTGCCAGCAGCTCCGAGGGGGAATACAATGAGCAGTTCTTC
CDR3 protein: CASSSEGEYNEQFF

clone size: -
D gene: -
J gene: TRBJ2-7
V gene: TRBV28
CDR3 DNA: TGTGCCAGCAGGGCAGAGGCAGACCTCTACGAGCAGTACTTC
CDR3 protein: CASRAEADLYEQYF

clone size: few
D gene: -
J gene: TRBJ2-5
V gene: TRBV20-1
CDR3 DNA: TGCAGTGCCCCCCCTCGGGGGCGGGGTTTCGATGGAGAGACCCAGTACTTC
CDR3 protein: CSAPPRGRGFDGETQYF

clone size: -
D gene: -
J gene: TRBJ2-5
V gene: TRBV2
CDR3 DNA: TGTGCCAGCAGTGGCAGCCCGGTATGGGGGGTACAAGAGACCCAGTACTTC
CDR3 protein: CASSGSPVWGVQETQYF

clone size: -
D gene: -
J gene: TRBJ2-7
V gene: TRBV28
CDR3 DNA: TGTGCCAGCAGCCGCCCAGTCGCTCACGAGCAGTACTTC
CDR3 protein: CASSRPVAHEQYF

clone size: many
D gene: -
J gene: TRBJ2-5
V gene: TRBV13
CDR3 DNA: TGTGCCAGCAGCTTGAGGGGGGGTCTGGAGACCCAGTACTTC
CDR3 protein: CASSLRGGLETQYF

clone size: -
D gene: -
J gene: TRBJ1-6
V gene: TRBV7-2
CDR3 DNA: TGTGCCAGCAGCTCCCTGGGTGTTCACTCACCCCTCCACTTT
CDR3 protein: CASSSLGVHSPLHF

clone size: -
D gene: TRBD2
J gene: TRBJ2-2
V gene: TRBV2
CDR3 DNA: TGTGCCAGCAGTGGGGGGGGTAGTACCGGGGAGCTGTTTTTT
CDR3 protein: CASSGGGSTGELFF

clone size: -
D gene: -
J gene: TRBJ1-2
V gene: TRBV7-9
CDR3 DNA: TGTGCCAGCAGCTTAGCGGCAGTCTATGGCTACACCTTC
CDR3 protein: CASSLAAVYGYTF

clone size: -
D gene: -
J gene: TRBJ1-1
V gene: TRBV14
CDR3 DNA: TGTGCCAGCAGCCAAGATTTAGGGGCTGTGAACACTGAAGCTTTCTTT
CDR3 protein: CASSQDLGAVNTEAFF

clone size: -
D gene: TRBD1
J gene: TRBJ2-1
V gene: TRBV27
CDR3 DNA: TGTGCCAGCAACACAGGGGGCGTAAGGAGTGAGCAGTTCTTC
CDR3 protein: CASNTGGVRSEQFF

clone size: -
D gene: -
J gene: TRBJ1-4
V gene: TRBV7-9
CDR3 DNA: TGTGCCAGCAGCCCACGTCGGGGTAATGAAAAACTGTTTTTT
CDR3 protein: CASSPRRGNEKLFF

clone size: few
D gene: TRBD2
J gene: TRBJ2-1
V gene: TRBV3-1
CDR3 DNA: TGTGCCAGCAGCCAACTCCCGACTAGCGGATACTACAATGAGCAGTTCTTC
CDR3 protein: CASSQLPTSGYYNEQFF

clone size: -
D gene: -
J gene: TRBJ1-1
V gene: TRBV5-1
CDR3 DNA: TGCGCCAGCAGCTCTGCAATCGGGACTGAAGCTTTCTTT
CDR3 protein: CASSSAIGTEAFF

clone size: few
D gene: -
J gene: TRBJ1-5
V gene: TRBV20-1
CDR3 DNA: TGCAGTGCAAAGTGGGGGCCAACCGAGCATTTT
CDR3 protein: CSAKWGPTEHF

clone size: few
D gene: -
J gene: TRBJ2-3
V gene: TRBV29-1
CDR3 DNA: TGCAGCGTTGAGGAGGCGGGTACGCAGTATTTT
CDR3 protein: CSVEEAGTQYF

clone size: once
D gene: -
J gene: TRBJ2-5
V gene: TRBV6-1
CDR3 DNA: TGTGCCAGCAGAATTCCTCGGTCAGGAGTGACCCAGTACTTC
CDR3 protein: CASRIPRSGVTQYF

clone size: -
D gene: -
J gene: TRBJ1-6
V gene: TRBV12-3/TRBV12-4
CDR3 DNA: TGTGCCAGCACGGAAGCTATCGGGTCACCCCTCCACTTT
CDR3 protein: CASTEAIGSPLHF

clone size: few
D gene: TRBD1
J gene: TRBJ1-2
V gene: TRBV27
CDR3 DNA: TGTGCCAGCAGTACCCTCAGGGGGGTGGTCTATGGCTACACCTTC
CDR3 protein: CASSTLRGVVYGYTF

clone size: few
D gene: TRBD2
J gene: TRBJ2-3
V gene: TRBV11-1
CDR3 DNA: TGTGCCAGCAGCTTAGAAGTTAGCGGGGCCACAGATACGCAGTATTTT
CDR3 protein: CASSLEVSGATDTQYF

clone size: once
D gene: TRBD1
J gene: TRBJ2-3
V gene: TRBV20-1
CDR3 DNA: TGCAGTGCTAGAGATTGGACAGGGCATGGAGATACGCAGTATTTT
CDR3 protein: CSARDWTGHGDTQYF

clone size: -
D gene: -
J gene: TRBJ2-5
V gene: TRBV27
CDR3 DNA: TGTGCCACCCCTCCGGAGACCCAGTACTTC
CDR3 protein: CATPPETQYF

clone size: once
D gene: -
J gene: TRBJ2-7
V gene: TRBV28
CDR3 DNA: TGTGCCAGCAGTTTCGCGCCCGACGAGCAGTACTTC
CDR3 protein: CASSFAPDEQYF

clone size: -
D gene: -
J gene: TRBJ2-3
V gene: TRBV6-5
CDR3 DNA: TGTGCCAGCAGTTATTCGGCGGAGGGGTCGGCAGATACGCAGTATTTT
CDR3 protein: CASSYSAEGSADTQYF

clone size: -
D gene: -
J gene: TRBJ2-7
V gene: TRBV25-1
CDR3 DNA: TGTACCAGCAGTGAATTGGGCCGAACACAAGGAGAGCAGTACTTC
CDR3 protein: CTSSELGRTQGEQYF

clone size: few
D gene: -
J gene: TRBJ1-2
V gene: TRBV10-3
CDR3 DNA: TGTGCCATCAGTGAGAATGGAGCAAACATTGGCTACACCTTC
CDR3 protein: CAISENGANIGYTF

clone size: -
D gene: -
J gene: TRBJ1-2
V gene: TRBV10-3
CDR3 DNA: TGTGCCATCAGGCCACCGGGACGTCAGTTAGCTAACTATGGCTACACCTTC
CDR3 protein: CAIRPPGRQLANYGYTF

clone size: -
D gene: TRBD2
J gene: TRBJ2-6
V gene: TRBV7-2
CDR3 DNA: TGTGCCAGCAGCTTGGAACTAGCGGGGGCCAACGTCCTGACTTTC
CDR3 protein: CASSLELAGANVLTF

clone size: -
D gene: TRBD1
J gene: TRBJ2-1
V gene: TRBV5-1
CDR3 DNA: TGCGCCAGCAGCTCGATTTTCGGACAGGGAGATGAGCAGTTCTTC
CDR3 protein: CASSSIFGQGDEQFF

clone size: once
D gene: TRBD1
J gene: TRBJ1-1
V gene: TRBV7-6
CDR3 DNA: TGTGCCAGCAGCACTAAAACAGGGGGCCTCACTGAAGCTTTCTTT
CDR3 protein: CASSTKTGGLTEAFF

clone size: -
D gene: -
J gene: TRBJ2-1
V gene: TRBV20-1
CDR3 DNA: TGCAGTGCTAACCGAGACGGGACGCAGCAGTTCTTC
CDR3 protein: CSANRDGTQQFF

clone size: -
D gene: -
J gene: TRBJ2-2
V gene: TRBV6-6
CDR3 DNA: TGTGCCAGCAGTTACAAGGGGCGGGGCGGGGAGCTGTTTTTT
CDR3 protein: CASSYKGRGGELFF

clone size: -
D gene: -
J gene: TRBJ1-6
V gene: TRBV9
CDR3 DNA: TGTGCCAGCAGCGTAGCAGGCGACTATAATTCACCCCTCCACTTT
CDR3 protein: CASSVAGDYNSPLHF

clone size: -
D gene: -
J gene: TRBJ1-3
V gene: TRBV20-1
CDR3 DNA: TGCAGTGCTAGAGATGGCGGTCACGGAAACACCATATATTTT
CDR3 protein: CSARDGGHGNTIYF